The rows below give T cell receptor beta chains drawn from one sample of a study of blood T cell repertoires in COVID-19. Generated by immunoSEQ multiplex PCR, the TCRdb table keeps only in-frame clones and is missing some. The sample holds a few hundred thousand clones; 70% to 90% are singletons and the top ten take 6.5% to 9.5%. Specimen: peripheral blood. The source of these receptors is a woman aged 45-59 years who had recovered from COVID-19. The CDR3 runs from the conserved cysteine through the conserved F or W. A D gene is named only where the DNA matches it firmly. The size entry is marked missing in some rows and otherwise reads once, few, many or a size class.

clone_size d_call j_call v_call cdr3_aa cdr3_nt
- TRBD1 TRBJ2-2 TRBV4-1 CASSQEGRQGPGELFF TGCGCCAGCAGCCAAGAAGGGCGACAGGGGCCCGGGGAGCTGTTTTTT
- TRBD1 TRBJ1-1 TRBV19 CASSRTGGGLGDTEAFF TGTGCCAGTAGCCGGACAGGGGGCGGATTAGGGGACACTGAAGCTTTCTTT
- TRBD1 TRBJ1-1 TRBV6-6 CASRFTGTGAPEAFF TGTGCCAGCAGATTTACCGGGACAGGGGCTCCTGAAGCTTTCTTT
once TRBD1 TRBJ2-5 TRBV5-1 CASSWTGAQETQYF TGCGCCAGTAGCTGGACAGGAGCCCAAGAGACCCAGTACTTC
- - TRBJ2-4 TRBV28 CASSSTGPTNIQYF TGTGCCAGCAGTTCTACAGGTCCCACAAACATTCAGTACTTC
once - TRBJ2-2 TRBV28 CASSFEAYVNTGELFF TGTGCCAGCAGTTTTGAGGCGTACGTAAACACCGGGGAGCTGTTTTTT
- - TRBJ1-1 TRBV4-1 CASSQDPQGSIAFF TGCGCCAGCAGCCAAGACCCGCAGGGGAGTATAGCTTTCTTT
- TRBD1 TRBJ2-3 TRBV6-2/TRBV6-3 CASSPYPGQGTDTQYF TGTGCCAGCAGCCCTTACCCGGGACAGGGCACAGATACGCAGTATTTT
- TRBD1 TRBJ1-1 TRBV9 CASSVTGARTEAFF TGTGCCAGCAGCGTTACAGGGGCGAGGACTGAAGCTTTCTTT
- - TRBJ2-3 TRBV25-1 CATGSGLTTDTQYF TGTGCCACTGGATCCGGACTCACAACAGATACGCAGTATTTT
few - TRBJ1-1 TRBV7-3 CASSLQPLRAFF TGTGCCAGCAGCTTACAACCCTTGAGAGCTTTCTTT
- TRBD1 TRBJ2-7 TRBV11-2 CASSWDRVDEQYF TGTGCCAGCAGCTGGGACAGGGTCGACGAGCAGTACTTC
- - TRBJ2-5 TRBV11-2 CASSRSREETQYF TGTGCCAGCAGCCGGTCCCGGGAAGAGACCCAGTACTTC
- - TRBJ1-3 TRBV5-4 CASSLRDGNTIYF TGTGCCAGCAGCTTACGAGACGGGAACACCATATATTTT
- TRBD1 TRBJ1-5 TRBV19 CASDSGQGKQPQHF TGTGCCAGTGACTCGGGACAGGGAAAACAGCCCCAGCATTTT
- - TRBJ1-2 TRBV12-3/TRBV12-4 CASSLDTLEGYTF TGTGCCAGCAGTTTAGATACTTTGGAGGGCTACACCTTC
- - TRBJ2-3 TRBV28 CATSTDTQYF TGTGCCACCTCCACAGATACGCAGTATTTT
- - TRBJ1-1 TRBV28 CASSLSKGVVEAFF TGTGCCAGCAGTTTATCAAAGGGGGTCGTTGAAGCTTTCTTT
- - TRBJ2-7 TRBV28 CASSPIWGVYEQYF TGTGCCAGCAGTCCCATTTGGGGGGTCTACGAGCAGTACTTC
once - TRBJ1-1 TRBV5-4 CASSSKQGLETEAFF TGTGCCAGCAGCAGCAAACAGGGCTTGGAGACTGAAGCTTTCTTT
once - TRBJ2-7 TRBV28 CASSLRYGHEQYF TGTGCCAGCAGTTTACGCTACGGTCACGAGCAGTACTTC
- - TRBJ1-1 TRBV30 CAWSSRGQGEAFF TGTGCCTGGAGTAGCCGTGGCCAGGGGGAAGCTTTCTTT
few TRBD1 TRBJ1-6 TRBV7-2 CASSLAWTGNSPLHF TGTGCCAGCAGCTTAGCGTGGACAGGGAATTCACCCCTCCACTTT
- - TRBJ2-6 TRBV4-1 CASSQGPGGGGANVLTF TGCGCCAGCAGCCAAGGTCCCGGGGGAGGTGGGGCCAACGTCCTGACTTTC
- TRBD2 TRBJ2-5 TRBV29-1 CSVATSGEETQYF TGCAGCGTGGCGACTAGCGGGGAAGAGACCCAGTACTTC
- - TRBJ1-6 TRBV20-1 CSASLFAAGRSGPNSPLHF TGCAGTGCTAGTCTGTTCGCCGCGGGCCGTAGCGGTCCGAATTCACCCCTCCACTTT
- - TRBJ2-3 TRBV6-5 CASSYAGADTQYF TGTGCCAGCAGTTACGCGGGGGCTGATACGCAGTATTTT
once - TRBJ2-7 TRBV14 CASSQAGTTYGEQYF TGTGCCAGCAGCCAAGCCGGGACAACGTATGGTGAGCAGTACTTC
- - TRBJ1-1 TRBV9 CASGGGPNTEAFF TGTGCCAGCGGAGGAGGGCCGAACACTGAAGCTTTCTTT
once TRBD2 TRBJ2-7 TRBV7-8 CASSLASGNYEQYF TGTGCCAGCAGCTTGGCTAGCGGGAACTACGAGCAGTACTTC
- - TRBJ2-1 TRBV11-2 CASSLYFIRTKDNEQFF TGTGCCAGCAGCTTATATTTCATTAGGACTAAAGACAATGAGCAGTTCTTC
- TRBD1 TRBJ2-7 TRBV27 CASSSIPTGGDYEQYF TGTGCCAGCAGTTCGATTCCGACAGGGGGCGATTACGAGCAGTACTTC
once - TRBJ1-5 TRBV6-6 CASSPSTSQHF TGTGCCAGCAGCCCATCTACGTCCCAGCATTTT
few - TRBJ2-7 TRBV7-2 CASSLSWGLAYEQYF TGTGCCAGCAGCTTAAGTTGGGGGCTGGCCTACGAGCAGTACTTC
- - TRBJ2-3 TRBV4-2 CASSQADSFTDTQYF TGTGCCAGCAGCCAAGCCGACAGTTTCACAGATACGCAGTATTTT
- TRBD2 TRBJ2-7 TRBV4-2 CASSQDVTSGIYEQYF TGTGCCAGCAGCCAAGATGTGACTAGCGGTATTTACGAGCAGTACTTC
- - TRBJ2-1 TRBV3-1/TRBV3-2 CASSQIGGEQFF TGTGCCAGCAGCCAAATCGGCGGTGAGCAGTTCTTC
- TRBD1 TRBJ1-2 TRBV3-1/TRBV3-2 CASSQPGHRGEGGGYTF TGTGCCAGCAGCCAGCCCGGACACAGGGGCGAGGGTGGTGGCTACACCTTC
once TRBD2 TRBJ2-7 TRBV7-6 CASSLAGEGAYEQYF TGTGCCAGCAGCCTGGCCGGGGAGGGAGCCTACGAGCAGTACTTC
- - TRBJ1-1 TRBV28 CASSLRLLEDTEAFF TGTGCCAGCAGTTTAAGACTCCTCGAGGACACTGAAGCTTTCTTT
once - TRBJ2-7 TRBV5-1 CASSLNGGPSYEQYF TGCGCCAGCAGCTTAAACGGGGGGCCCTCCTACGAGCAGTACTTC
- - TRBJ2-2 TRBV6-5 CASSYSGGTGELFF TGTGCCAGCAGTTACTCGGGGGGCACCGGGGAGCTGTTTTTT